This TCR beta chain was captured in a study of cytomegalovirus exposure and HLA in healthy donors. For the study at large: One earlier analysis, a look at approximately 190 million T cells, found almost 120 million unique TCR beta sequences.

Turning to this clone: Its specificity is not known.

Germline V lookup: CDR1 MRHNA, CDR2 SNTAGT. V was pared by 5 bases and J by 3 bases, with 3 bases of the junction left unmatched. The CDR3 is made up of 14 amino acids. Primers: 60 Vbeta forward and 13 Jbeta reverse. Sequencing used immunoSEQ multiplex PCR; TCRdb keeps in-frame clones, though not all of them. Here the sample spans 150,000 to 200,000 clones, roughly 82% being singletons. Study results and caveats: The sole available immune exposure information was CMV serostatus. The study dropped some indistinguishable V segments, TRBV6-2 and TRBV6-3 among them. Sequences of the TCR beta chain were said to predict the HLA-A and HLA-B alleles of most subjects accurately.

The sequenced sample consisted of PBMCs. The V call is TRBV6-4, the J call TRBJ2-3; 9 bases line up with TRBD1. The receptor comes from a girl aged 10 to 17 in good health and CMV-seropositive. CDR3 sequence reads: CASSTGTGTDTQYF. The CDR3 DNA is TGTGCCAGCAGTACGGGGACAGGGACAGATACGCAGTATTTT.